A single sample is the source of the 9 T cell receptor beta chains below, sequenced in a study of cytomegalovirus exposure and HLA in healthy donors. 60 Vbeta and 13 Jbeta primers were used in PCR. TCRdb's copy holds only in-frame clones and misses some; the assay was immunoSEQ multiplex PCR. The sample lists about 150,000 clones; around two thirds were seen once. The sample comprised PBMCs. The origin of the receptors is a man aged 25-45 years in good health and CMV-seropositive.

This clone was counted only a few times. The V and J genes are TRBV19 and TRBJ2-3, with TRBD2 matching over 7 bases. The CDR3 is 15 amino acids. V shed 8 bases, J shed 4 bases, and the junction held 12 bases outside the gene matches. In germline, CDR1 is LNHDA, CDR2 SQIVND (reference sequence). CDR3 DNA sequence: TGTGCCAGTTCTTACCGCGGGAGTGACGCAGATACGCAGTATTTT. This gives the protein CASSYRGSDADTQYF.

This chain uses TRBV9 with TRBJ1-3; 10 nucleotides line up with TRBD1. In germline, CDR1 is SGDLS, CDR2 YYNGEE. This CDR3 spans 16 amino acids. Losses at the gene ends were 4 bases for V and 2 bases for J; bases not matched to a gene: 6. CDR3 in amino acids: CASSTIGQGAGNTIYF. The CDR3 DNA sequence: TGTGCCAGCAGCACTATCGGACAGGGGGCTGGAAACACCATATATTTT.

The J gene is TRBJ1-4, the V gene TRBV6-6; D gene ambiguous. This CDR3 is 14 amino acids long. Trimming shortened V by 8 bases and J by 0 bases, and 10 bases separated the two germline ends. From germline, CDR1 is MNHNY and CDR2 SVGAGI (reference sequence). The CDR3 DNA is TGTGCCAGCTGGTGGTCAGCAACTAATGAAAAACTGTTTTTT. Its protein product is CASWWSATNEKLFF.

This clone was found a few times. The V and J genes are TRBV21-1 and TRBJ1-1. TRBV21-1 is labeled a pseudogene. There are 17 residues in the CDR3. The CDR3 sequence: CASSKAYGGGGNTEAFF. The CDR3 bases are TGTGCCAGCAGCAAAGCCTATGGCGGGGGGGGCAACACTGAAGCTTTCTTT.

This clone has just a few counts. The chain has TRBV10-2 and TRBJ1-2; 10 positions agree with TRBD1. The CDR3 is 14 residues long. From germline, CDR1 is WSHSY and CDR2 SAAADI. Trimming at V came to 5 bases and at J to 7 bases, leaving 7 bases not matched to a gene. CDR3 coding DNA: TGCGCCAGCAGTCCAGGACAGGGGGTGGGTGGCTACACCTTC. The encoded protein is CASSPGQGVGGYTF.

The chain recombines TRBV4-2 with TRBJ2-7, with a tentative D call TRBD2 (6 bases). Per the germline V gene, CDR1 is LGHNA and CDR2 is YNFKEQ. This CDR3 contains 15 residues. Trimming removed 1 base at V and 1 base at J, with 11 bases between. The CDR3 DNA sequence: TGTGCCAGCAGCCAAGGTAGCGGAGAGTCCTACGAGCAGTACTTC. It codes for CASSQGSGESYEQYF.

The chain's CDR3 is CASSFTLGLDYEQYF. The CDR3 coding sequence is TGCGCCAGCAGCTTTACACTAGGCTTGGACTACGAGCAGTACTTC. The rearrangement links TRBV5-1 to TRBJ2-7; possibly TRBD2 for D (5 bases). Germline-derived CDR1 and CDR2 are SGHRS and YFSETQ. V was clipped by 2 bases and J by 3 bases, with 15 bases between them. The CDR3 is made up of 15 amino acids.

The CDR3 protein is CASRLDGGDPQETQYF. CDR3 nucleotide sequence: TGTGCCAGTCGGCTCGACGGGGGAGACCCCCAAGAGACCCAGTACTTC. The chain links TRBV18 to TRBJ2-5; D is perhaps TRBD2 (6 bases). Trimming removed 9 bases from V and 1 base from J, with 21 bases in between. The CDR3 is 16 amino acids. Germline values: CDR1 KGHSH, CDR2 LQKENI.

This chain uses TRBV6-6 with TRBJ1-5, with 7 bases that match TRBD1. This CDR3 has 14 residues. Germline trimming cut 5 bases from V and 7 bases from J; bases unmatched to any gene: 8. Germline CDR1 MNHNY, CDR2 SVGAGI (reference sequence). The CDR3 region is CASSGGTEGQPQHF. CDR3 coding DNA: TGTGCCAGCAGTGGGGGGACAGAAGGGCAGCCCCAGCATTTT.